This TCR beta chain is from a study of blood T cell repertoires in COVID-19. Study in general: Some COVID-19 samples were acute and others convalescent; all came from the United States, Italy and Spain. The cDNA or gDNA used as material had been derived from T cells, B-cell-depleted T cells, or PBMCs.

This clone was seen a handful of times. Germline CDR1 reads MDHEN; CDR2 reads SYDVKM. Trimming at V came to 5 bases and at J to 6 bases, leaving 10 bases not matched to a gene. CDR3 size: 16 residues. TCRdb's copy holds only in-frame clones and misses some; the assay was immunoSEQ multiplex PCR. Among tens of thousands of clones, around three quarters were seen once, and the ten largest hold just under 25%. V is TRBV28 and J is TRBJ1-4; 9 bases match TRBD1. The sequence was obtained from a woman aged 60 to 75 in a cohort sampled during active or convalescent COVID-19. Material for sequencing was peripheral blood. The CDR3 reads CASSQLRDRADEKLFF. DNA for the CDR3: TGTGCCAGCAGTCAGCTTAGGGACAGGGCAGATGAAAAACTGTTTTTT. Full variable domain (remainder filled in from reference TRBV28 and TRBJ1-4): DVKVTQSSRYLVKRTGEKVFLECVQDMDHENMFWYRQDPGLGLRLIYFSYDVKMKEKGDIPEGYSVSREKKERFSLILESASTNQTSMYLCASSQLRDRADEKLFFGSGTQLSVL.